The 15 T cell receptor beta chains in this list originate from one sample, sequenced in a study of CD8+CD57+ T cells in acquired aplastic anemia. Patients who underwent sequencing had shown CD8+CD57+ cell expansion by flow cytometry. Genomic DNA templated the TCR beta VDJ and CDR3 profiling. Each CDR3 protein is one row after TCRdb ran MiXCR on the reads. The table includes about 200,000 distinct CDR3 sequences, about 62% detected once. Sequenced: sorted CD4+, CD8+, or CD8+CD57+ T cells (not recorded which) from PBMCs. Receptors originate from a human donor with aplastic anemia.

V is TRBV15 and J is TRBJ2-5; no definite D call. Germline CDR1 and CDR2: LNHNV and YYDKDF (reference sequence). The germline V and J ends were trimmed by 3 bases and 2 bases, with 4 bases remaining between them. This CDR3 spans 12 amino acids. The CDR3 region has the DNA TGTGCCACCAGCAGGGTACAAGAGACCCAGTACTTC. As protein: CATSRVQETQYF.

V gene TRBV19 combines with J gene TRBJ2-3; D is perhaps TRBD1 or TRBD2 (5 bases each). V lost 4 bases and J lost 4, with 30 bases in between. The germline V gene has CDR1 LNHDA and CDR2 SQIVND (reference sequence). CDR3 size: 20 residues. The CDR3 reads CASSTYALVPGTLLSDTQYF. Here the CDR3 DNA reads TGTGCCAGTAGTACTTACGCACTGGTCCCCGGGACCCTCCTATCAGATACGCAGTATTTT.

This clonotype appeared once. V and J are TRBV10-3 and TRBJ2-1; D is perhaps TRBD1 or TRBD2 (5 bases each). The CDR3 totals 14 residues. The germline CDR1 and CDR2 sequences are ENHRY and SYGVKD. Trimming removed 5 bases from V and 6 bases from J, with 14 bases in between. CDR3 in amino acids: CAISPGTGSNEQFF. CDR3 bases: TGTGCCATCAGTCCCGGGACGGGGAGCAATGAGCAGTTCTTC.

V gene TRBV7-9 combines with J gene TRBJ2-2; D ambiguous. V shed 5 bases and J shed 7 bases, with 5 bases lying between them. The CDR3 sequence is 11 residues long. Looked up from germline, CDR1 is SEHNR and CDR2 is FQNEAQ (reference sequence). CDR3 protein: CASSLNGELFF. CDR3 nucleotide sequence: TGTGCCAGCAGCCTCAACGGGGAGCTGTTTTTT.

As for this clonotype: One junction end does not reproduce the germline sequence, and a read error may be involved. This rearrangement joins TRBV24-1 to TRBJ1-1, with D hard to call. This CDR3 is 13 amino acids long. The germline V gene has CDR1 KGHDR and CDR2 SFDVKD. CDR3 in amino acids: CASSTAMNTGAFF. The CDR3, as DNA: TGTGCCAGCAGTACCGCTATGAACACTGGAGCTTTCTTT.

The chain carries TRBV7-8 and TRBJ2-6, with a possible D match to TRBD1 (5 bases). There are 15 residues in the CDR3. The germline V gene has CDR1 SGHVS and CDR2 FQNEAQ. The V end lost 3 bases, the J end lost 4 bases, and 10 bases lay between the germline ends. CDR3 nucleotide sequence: TGTGCCAGCAGCTTGGGGCTTTTCGGGGCCAACGTCCTGACTTTC. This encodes CASSLGLFGANVLTF.

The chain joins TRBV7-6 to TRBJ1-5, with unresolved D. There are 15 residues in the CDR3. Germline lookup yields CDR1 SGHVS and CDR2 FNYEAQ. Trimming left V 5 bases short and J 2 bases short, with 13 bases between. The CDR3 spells CASSPTSYGNQPQHF. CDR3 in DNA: TGTGCCAGCAGCCCTACTAGCTATGGCAATCAGCCCCAGCATTTT. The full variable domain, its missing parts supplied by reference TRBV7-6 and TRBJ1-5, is GAGVSQSPRYKVTKRGQDVALRCDPISGHVSLYWYRQALGQGPEFLTYFNYEAQQDKSGLPNDRFSAERPEGSISTLTIQRTEQRDSAMYRCASSPTSYGNQPQHFGDGTRLSIL.

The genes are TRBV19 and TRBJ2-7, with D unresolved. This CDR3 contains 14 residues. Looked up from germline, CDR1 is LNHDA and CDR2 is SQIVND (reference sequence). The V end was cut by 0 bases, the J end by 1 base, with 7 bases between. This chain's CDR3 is CASSIDSTSYEQYF. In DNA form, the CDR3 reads TGTGCCAGTAGTATAGACTCCACATCCTACGAGCAGTACTTC.

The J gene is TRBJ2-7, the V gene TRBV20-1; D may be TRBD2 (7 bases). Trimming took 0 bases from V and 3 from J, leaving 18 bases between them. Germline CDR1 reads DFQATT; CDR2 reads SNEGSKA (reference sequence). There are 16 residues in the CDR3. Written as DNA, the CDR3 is TGCAGTGCTAGAGATTTCGGTGGGGGGGCACACTACGAGCAGTACTTC. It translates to CSARDFGGGAHYEQYF.

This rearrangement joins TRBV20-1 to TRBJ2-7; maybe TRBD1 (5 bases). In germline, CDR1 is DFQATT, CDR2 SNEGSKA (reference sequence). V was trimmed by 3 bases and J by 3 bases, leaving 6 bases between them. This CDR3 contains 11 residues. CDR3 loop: CSASQGYEQYF. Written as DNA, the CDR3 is TGCAGTGCTAGCCAGGGCTACGAGCAGTACTTC.

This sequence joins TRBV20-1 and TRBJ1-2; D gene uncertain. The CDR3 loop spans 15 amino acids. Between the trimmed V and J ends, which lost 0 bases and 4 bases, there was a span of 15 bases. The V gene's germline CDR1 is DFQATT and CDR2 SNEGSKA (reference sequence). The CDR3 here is CSARDWRKDPYGYTF. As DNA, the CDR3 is TGCAGTGCTAGAGATTGGCGGAAAGACCCCTATGGCTACACCTTC.

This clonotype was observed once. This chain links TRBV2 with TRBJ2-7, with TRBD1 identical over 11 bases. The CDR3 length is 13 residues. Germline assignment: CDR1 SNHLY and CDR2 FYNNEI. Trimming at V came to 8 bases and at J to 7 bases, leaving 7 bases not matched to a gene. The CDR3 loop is CASGPGQGGEQYF. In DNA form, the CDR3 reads TGTGCCAGCGGACCGGGACAGGGGGGAGAGCAGTACTTC.

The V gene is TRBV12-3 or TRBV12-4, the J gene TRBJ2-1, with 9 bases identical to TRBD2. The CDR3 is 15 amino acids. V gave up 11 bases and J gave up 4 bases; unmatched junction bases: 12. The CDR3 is CAGHLAGTLYNEQFF. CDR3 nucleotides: TGTGCCGGACATCTAGCGGGGACACTATACAATGAGCAGTTCTTC.

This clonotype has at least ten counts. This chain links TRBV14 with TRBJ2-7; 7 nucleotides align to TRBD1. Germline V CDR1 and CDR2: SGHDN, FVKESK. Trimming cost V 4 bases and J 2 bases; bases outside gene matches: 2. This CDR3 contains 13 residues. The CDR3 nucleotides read TGTGCCAGCAGCCCGACAGGGACCTACGAGCAGTACTTC. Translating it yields CASSPTGTYEQYF.

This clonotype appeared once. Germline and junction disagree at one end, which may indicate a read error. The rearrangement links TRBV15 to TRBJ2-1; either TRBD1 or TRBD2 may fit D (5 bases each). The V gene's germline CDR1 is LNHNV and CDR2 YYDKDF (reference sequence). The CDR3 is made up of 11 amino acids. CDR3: CATSSAGTPLF. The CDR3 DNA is TGTGCCACCAGCAGTGCCGGGACCCCTCTTTTC.